The clone carrying this TCR beta chain was seen at least ten times. The authors built TCR beta libraries using iRepertoire HTBI primers and Arm-PCR of CDR3 regions. TCRdb used MiXCR to reprocess the multiplex PCR reads, holding one entry per CDR3 protein. The sample yields 560,000 or so distinct CDR3 sequences, roughly 15% seen once. Time point specified: newly diagnosed GD, antithyroid drugs for less than 3 months. The TCR library was made from RNA extracted from PBMCs. This sample is part of a study of regulatory T cells in long-lasting Graves disease. CDR1 is DFQATT and CDR2 is SNEGSKA in the germline V gene (reference sequence). Between the trimmed V and J ends, which lost 6 bases and 9 bases, there was a span of 18 bases. This CDR3 region has 13 residues. In addition, the sample was reused for a study of T cells in Graves' hyperthyroidism and ophthalmopathy.

The sample was peripheral blood mononuclear cells (PBMCs), taken at new diagnosis, from a patient treated with antithyroid drugs. The sequence derives from a man younger than 35 with Graves disease. The J gene is TRBJ1-5, the V gene TRBV20-1, with D perhaps matching TRBD1 (6 bases). CDR3 amino acids: CSAGGGPLTPQHF. CDR3 bases: TGCAGTGCGGGGGGGGGCCCTTTAACGCCCCAGCATTTT.